This TCR beta chain was retrieved from a study of shared clonotypes between healthy human individuals. The CDR3 length is 15 residues. Trimming cost V 0 bases and J 4 bases, with 9 bases left between them. Germline CDR1 and CDR2: LGHNA and YSLEER. The replicate PCRs on unsorted PBMC were given about 300 ng DNA, which is around 31,000 T cell genomes. Measured with immunoSEQ multiplex PCR; TCRdb has only the in-frame clones, and not every one. The sample lists hundreds of thousands of clones; about 85% were seen once. The sample was PBMCs. This rearrangement joins TRBV4-3 to TRBJ2-2; D call uncertain. This clonotype originated in a woman between 35 and 50 years old in good health. Some clones in this sample may be carry-over from other donors' samples. CDR3 amino acids: CASSQDGSITGELFF. In DNA form, the CDR3 reads TGCGCCAGCAGCCAAGATGGTAGTATCACCGGGGAGCTGTTTTTT.